These 9 T cell receptor beta chains were sequenced from one sample in a study of blood T cell repertoires in COVID-19. Method: immunoSEQ multiplex PCR; TCRdb's copy keeps in-frame clones and lacks some. The sample lists 250,000 to 300,000 clones; about 89% were seen once. Sequenced material: peripheral blood. These receptor sequences come from a woman aged 60 to 75 with acute or convalescent COVID-19.

The chain uses TRBV18 and TRBJ1-6, with 10 bases matching TRBD1. Germline CDR1 and CDR2: KGHSH and LQKENI. This CDR3 comprises 16 residues. V lost 4 bases, J lost 7 bases, and 7 bases stayed unmatched. The CDR3 DNA follows: TGTGCCAGCTCACAGATCGGGACAGGGGAAAATTCACCCCTCCACTTT. The encoded protein is CASSQIGTGENSPLHF.

The chain joins TRBV5-1 to TRBJ2-6; D is possibly TRBD1 (5 bases). CDR3 length: 15 residues. CDR1 and CDR2 from the germline V gene are SGHRS and YFSETQ. Trimming left V 7 bases short and J 1 base short, with 12 bases between. The CDR3 loop is CASGPGKSGANVLTF. The CDR3 region has the DNA TGCGCCAGCGGACCAGGGAAGTCTGGGGCCAACGTCCTGACTTTC.

Only a few counts were recorded for this clone. J is TRBJ2-2 and V is TRBV5-6; TRBD2 might be the D (5 bases). V lost 4 bases and J lost 6, with 10 bases in between. Germline V lookup: CDR1 SGHDT, CDR2 YYEEEE. The CDR3 is 13 amino acids. The CDR3 sequence is CASSPEVSGELFF. CDR3 bases: TGTGCCAGCAGCCCGGAGGTGTCCGGGGAGCTGTTTTTT.

The chain has TRBV5-1 and TRBJ2-1; 7 nucleotides line up with TRBD1. The CDR3 consists of 15 residues. Germline V gives CDR1 SGHRS, CDR2 YFSETQ. V shed 2 bases and J 6 bases; nucleotides not matched to a gene: 8. CDR3 sequence: CASSLGQVSGNEQFF. CDR3 DNA: TGCGCCAGCAGCTTAGGACAGGTTTCGGGCAATGAGCAGTTCTTC. The full variable domain, in which reference TRBV5-1 and TRBJ2-1 provide the parts outside the CDR3, is KAGVTQTPRYLIKTRGQQVTLSCSPISGHRSVSWYQQTPGQGLQFLFEYFSETQRNKGNFPGRFSGRQFSNSRSEMNVSTLELGDSALYLCASSLGQVSGNEQFFGPGTRLTVL.

The J gene is TRBJ2-7, the V gene TRBV27; 13 bases map to TRBD2. This CDR3 is built from 18 residues. Germline CDR1 reads MNHEY; CDR2 reads SMNVEV (reference sequence). V was pared by 2 bases and J by 3 bases, with 10 bases of the junction left unmatched. DNA for the CDR3: TGTGCCAGCAGTTTACAGGGGTTTCGGACTAGCGGGAGCTACGAGCAGTACTTC. Translated, it gives CASSLQGFRTSGSYEQYF.

This chain uses TRBV19 with TRBJ1-1; unclear D gene. The CDR3 contains 11 residues. Germline CDR1 is LNHDA and CDR2 is SQIVND (reference sequence). Trimming removed 5 bases from V and 7 bases from J, with 8 bases in between. The CDR3 reads CASSYQVEAFF. In DNA, the CDR3 is TGTGCCAGTAGTTACCAGGTTGAAGCTTTCTTT.

The genes are TRBV19 and TRBJ1-5; unclear D gene. Germline V gene lookup returns CDR1 LNHDA and CDR2 SQIVND (reference sequence). V was pared by 1 base and J by 13 bases, with 14 bases between. CDR3 length: 13 residues. This CDR3 reads CASSIAVSAPQHF. The CDR3, as DNA: TGTGCCAGTAGTATAGCGGTTTCTGCCCCACAGCATTTT. The variable domain in full, with the rest retrieved from reference TRBV19 and TRBJ1-5, is DGGITQSPKYLFRKEGQNVTLSCEQNLNHDAMYWYRQDPGQGLRLIYYSQIVNDFQKGDIAEGYSVSREKKESFPLTVTSAQKNPTAFYLCASSIAVSAPQHFGDGTRLSIL.

This sequence joins TRBV19 and TRBJ1-2, with D hard to call. Trimming took off 5 bases at V and 8 bases at J, with 15 bases between the two ends. The CDR3 spans 13 residues. Germline V CDR1 and CDR2: LNHDA, SQIVND (reference sequence). The CDR3 protein is CASSWRARWGYTF. The CDR3 nucleotides read TGTGCCAGTAGTTGGAGGGCAAGGTGGGGCTACACCTTC.

The chain combines TRBV11-3 with TRBJ2-1; no reliable D call. The germline V gene has CDR1 SGHNT and CDR2 YENEEA. The CDR3 has 13 amino acids. The V and J ends lost 5 bases and 3 bases respectively, with 8 bases between them. CDR3 nucleotide sequence: TGTGCCAGCAGCGAGGTGGGCTACAATGAGCAGTTCTTC. Its translation is CASSEVGYNEQFF.